The 32 T cell receptor beta chains below were found in one sample sequenced in a study of cytomegalovirus exposure and HLA in healthy donors. This PCR relied on a set of 60 Vbeta primers and 13 Jbeta primers. The protocol was immunoSEQ multiplex PCR, while the TCRdb copy is restricted to in-frame clones and leaves out a portion. The sample lists approximately 150,000 clones; around 79% were seen once. The specimen was PBMCs. Every receptor here comes from a male donor in good health and CMV-seronegative.

This clone was observed a handful of times. J is TRBJ2-7 and V is TRBV6-1, with 7 bases fitting TRBD1. The CDR3 length is 14 residues. The germline V gene has CDR1 MNHNS and CDR2 SASEGT. With 3 bases clipped from V and 1 base from J, the junction kept 3 bases outside the gene matches. The CDR3: CASSDTGASYEQYF. The CDR3 DNA reads TGTGCCAGCAGTGACACAGGGGCTTCCTACGAGCAGTACTTC.

This CDR3 reads CASSLSSGTAGANVLTF. CDR3 nucleotides: TGTGCCAGCAGTTTATCCTCCGGGACAGCTGGGGCCAACGTCCTGACTTTC. The chain recombines TRBV27 with TRBJ2-6, with TRBD1 identical over 7 bases. Germline assignment: CDR1 MNHEY and CDR2 SMNVEV (reference sequence). CDR3 size: 17 residues. The junction had 4 bases not matched to a gene; V was cut back by 0 bases and J by 2 bases.

The chain couples TRBV7-9 to TRBJ1-3; tentative D call: TRBD1 (5 bases). Per germline, CDR1 SEHNR and CDR2 FQNEAQ (reference sequence). The CDR3 spans 15 residues. V lost 1 base to trimming and J lost 3 bases, with 10 bases between them. CDR3 nucleotide sequence: TGTGCCAGCAGCTTAGGGCAGGGTTTTGGAAACACCATATATTTT. This codes for CASSLGQGFGNTIYF.

The chain has TRBV2 and TRBJ1-2, with no clear D. The CDR3 sequence is 14 residues long. Deletions cut 7 bases from V and 10 bases from J, with 22 bases between. From germline, CDR1 is SNHLY and CDR2 FYNNEI. The CDR3 protein is CASKHRVFSFAYTF. In nucleotides, the CDR3 is TGTGCCAGCAAGCATAGAGTTTTCTCCTTTGCCTACACCTTC. The full variable domain, completed using reference TRBV2 and TRBJ1-2, is EPEVTQTPSHQVTQMGQEVILRCVPISNHLYFYWYRQILGQKVEFLVSFYNNEISEKSEIFDDQFSVERPDGSNFTLKIRSTKLEDSAMYFCASKHRVFSFAYTFGSGTRLTVV.

This clone has more than one count but fewer than ten. CDR3 loop: CASSLTSGANTGELFF. The CDR3 nucleotides are TGTGCCAGCTCACTTACTAGCGGGGCGAACACCGGGGAGCTGTTTTTT. This chain links TRBV18 with TRBJ2-2; 10 bases are shared with TRBD2. The CDR3 is 16 amino acids. Germline CDR1 is KGHSH and CDR2 is LQKENI. V lost 4 bases to trimming and J lost 0 bases; unmatched junction nucleotides: 2. The full variable domain, its missing parts supplied by reference TRBV18 and TRBJ2-2, is NAGVMQNPRHLVRRRGQEARLRCSPMKGHSHVYWYRQLPEEGLKFMVYLQKENIIDESGMPKERFSAEFPKEGPSILRIQQVVRGDSAAYFCASSLTSGANTGELFFGEGSRLTVL.

This chain connects TRBV14 to TRBJ2-5, with D possibly matching TRBD1 (6 bases). The V gene's germline CDR1 is SGHDN and CDR2 FVKESK. The CDR3 is made up of 16 amino acids. Trimming removed 2 bases from V and 2 bases from J, with 15 bases in between. CDR3 nucleotide sequence: TGTGCCAGCAGCCAACGCCATCTTGGACAGCAAGAGACCCAGTACTTC. Encoded protein: CASSQRHLGQQETQYF.

This chain links TRBV5-4 with TRBJ1-1, with D perhaps matching TRBD1 (5 bases). The CDR3 extends over 15 amino acids. With 0 bases removed from V and 2 bases from J, the gap between germline ends came to 11 bases. Germline CDR1 reads SGHNT; CDR2 reads YYREEE (reference sequence). The CDR3 nucleotides are TGTGCCAGCAGCTTGGACCCGGGGGTCAACACTGAAGCTTTCTTT. The encoded protein is CASSLDPGVNTEAFF.

CDR3 nucleotides: TGTGCCAGCAGTGAGAACAGGGATTCTGAAAAACTGTTTTTT. This codes for CASSENRDSEKLFF. This chain connects TRBV2 to TRBJ1-4; tentatively, D is TRBD1 (6 bases). The CDR3 is 14 amino acids. Deletions cut 3 bases from V and 7 bases from J, with 12 bases between. Germline values: CDR1 SNHLY, CDR2 FYNNEI.

The V and J genes are TRBV27 and TRBJ2-7, with 8 bases that match TRBD1. The CDR3 is made up of 16 amino acids. V lost 7 bases, J lost 2 bases, and 13 bases stayed unmatched. The germline CDR1 and CDR2 sequences are MNHEY and SMNVEV (reference sequence). DNA of the CDR3: TGTGCCAGCACTCCCGCCCCGGGGACAGGAACCTACGAGCAGTACTTC. Its translation: CASTPAPGTGTYEQYF.

This clone was picked up one time. The chain uses TRBV4-1 and TRBJ2-7, with 7 bases that match TRBD1. CDR1 is MGHRA and CDR2 is YSYEKL in the germline V gene. The V gene end was trimmed by 4 bases and the J gene end by 2 bases; junction bases not matched to a gene: 8. The CDR3 loop spans 15 amino acids. The CDR3 region has the DNA TGCGCCAGCAGCCTTGGACAGGTACCGACCTACGAGCAGTACTTC. This gives the protein CASSLGQVPTYEQYF.

The chain links TRBV6-1 to TRBJ1-4; 9 nucleotides line up with TRBD1. J lost 7 bases, V lost 6 bases, and 6 bases had no gene match. The CDR3 spans 14 residues. From germline, CDR1 is MNHNS and CDR2 SASEGT. CDR3 bases: TGTGCCAGCAGCCTGGGACAGGGAGGTGAAAAACTGTTTTTT. This sequence encodes CASSLGQGGEKLFF.

With respect to this clone: Other DNA sequences in this sample translate to the same CDR3. The chain carries TRBV5-4 and TRBJ2-5, with 10 positions matching TRBD2. CDR3 size: 17 residues. V shed 6 bases, J shed 3 bases, and the junction held 14 bases outside the gene matches. The germline CDR1 and CDR2 sequences are SGHNT and YYREEE (reference sequence). CDR3 sequence reads: CASIPRGLAGVEETQYF. The CDR3 DNA reads as TGTGCCAGCATCCCGAGGGGGCTAGCGGGAGTAGAAGAGACCCAGTACTTC.

This chain joins TRBV6-5 and TRBJ2-7, with 9 bases aligning to TRBD1. From germline, CDR1 is MNHEY and CDR2 SVGAGI. The V and J ends lost 6 bases and 1 base, in that order; junction bases with no gene match: 7. The CDR3 loop spans 15 amino acids. In nucleotides, the CDR3 is TGTGCCAGCAGATTCCCGGGACAGGGTTCCTACGAGCAGTACTTC. It encodes CASRFPGQGSYEQYF.

Only a few counts were recorded for this clone. V gene TRBV5-1 combines with J gene TRBJ2-4; D perhaps matches TRBD1 (7 bases). The CDR3 length is 16 residues. The V end lost 0 bases, the J end lost 1 base, and 11 bases lay between the germline ends. The germline gives CDR1 SGHRS, CDR2 YFSETQ. CDR3 residues: CASSLAPGGAKNIQYF. The CDR3 nucleotides read TGCGCCAGCAGCTTGGCCCCAGGGGGGGCCAAAAACATTCAGTACTTC.

This rearrangement joins TRBV4-1 to TRBJ1-2; D may be TRBD1 (6 bases). This CDR3 is 13 amino acids long. The V end was cut by 3 bases, the J end by 5 bases, with 10 bases between. Germline lookup yields CDR1 MGHRA and CDR2 YSYEKL. CDR3 nucleotides: TGCGCCAGCAGCCAGGACAGTTATTATGGCTACACCTTC. It specifies CASSQDSYYGYTF.

This rearrangement joins TRBV9 to TRBJ2-5; D not certain. V was trimmed by 0 bases and J by 0 bases, leaving 6 bases between them. The CDR3 length is 14 residues. Germline V gene sequence: CDR1 SGDLS, CDR2 YYNGEE. The CDR3 is CASSVDPNQETQYF. CDR3 sequence (DNA): TGTGCCAGCAGCGTAGATCCCAACCAAGAGACCCAGTACTTC. Full variable domain (rest looked up from reference TRBV9 and TRBJ2-5): DSGVTQTPKHLITATGQRVTLRCSPRSGDLSVYWYQQSLDQGLQFLIQYYNGEERAKGNILERFSAQQFPDLHSELNLSSLELGDSALYFCASSVDPNQETQYFGPGTRLLVL.

The J gene is TRBJ1-1, the V gene TRBV6-6; no firm D call. Germline values: CDR1 MNHNY, CDR2 SVGAGI (reference sequence). This CDR3 has 13 residues. Trimming cost V 10 bases and J 0 bases, with 12 bases left between them. CDR3 region: CATGRELNTEAFF. The CDR3 region has the DNA TGTGCCACCGGGCGGGAACTGAACACTGAAGCTTTCTTT.

This chain links TRBV4-1 with TRBJ2-3; weak D call: TRBD1 (6 bases). The germline V gene encodes CDR1 MGHRA and CDR2 YSYEKL. Trimming cost V 2 bases and J 2 bases, with 11 bases left between them. This CDR3 contains 15 residues. The DNA of the CDR3 is TGCGCCAGCAGCCAAAGACAGGCGGCCACAGATACGCAGTATTTT. The encoded protein is CASSQRQAATDTQYF.

The chain employs TRBV5-1 and TRBJ1-4; TRBD1 matches 10 bases. The germline V gene has CDR1 SGHRS and CDR2 YFSETQ. This CDR3 is 15 amino acids long. J gave up 8 bases and V 0 bases, and 4 bases lay outside the gene matches. The CDR3 here is CASSLADRGLEKLFF. The CDR3 DNA reads as TGCGCCAGCAGCTTGGCCGACAGGGGGCTCGAAAAACTGTTTTTT. Supplemented by reference TRBV5-1 and TRBJ1-4, the full variable domain reads KAGVTQTPRYLIKTRGQQVTLSCSPISGHRSVSWYQQTPGQGLQFLFEYFSETQRNKGNFPGRFSGRQFSNSRSEMNVSTLELGDSALYLCASSLADRGLEKLFFGSGTQLSVL.

This clone was seen more than once but under ten times. The chain couples TRBV19 to TRBJ1-3; a weak D match, TRBD1 (5 bases). The CDR3 consists of 11 residues. The V gene's germline CDR1 is LNHDA and CDR2 SQIVND (reference sequence). DNA of the CDR3: TGTGCGGGGGGGACTGGAAACACCATATATTTT. Amino acids: CAGGTGNTIYF.

The chain is built from TRBV9 and TRBJ1-4; D remains ambiguous. With 2 bases removed from V and 6 bases from J, the gap between germline ends came to 11 bases. Germline V lookup: CDR1 SGDLS, CDR2 YYNGEE. The CDR3 is 14 residues long. Written as DNA, the CDR3 is TGTGCCAGCAGCGTCGGGAGGAGGGATGAAAAACTGTTTTTT. Protein sequence: CASSVGRRDEKLFF.

The chain carries TRBV4-2 and TRBJ2-2; 7 bases map to TRBD1. V lost 1 base to trimming and J lost 0 bases; unmatched junction nucleotides: 2. The CDR3 has 16 residues. Germline CDR1 is LGHNA and CDR2 is YNFKEQ. The CDR3 bases are TGTGCCAGCAGCCAAGGGCAGGGGGCGAACACCGGGGAGCTGTTTTTT. This encodes CASSQGQGANTGELFF.

The V and J genes are TRBV7-2 and TRBJ2-7, with D hard to call. V dropped 3 bases and J dropped 2 bases, with 5 bases sitting between them. The CDR3 loop spans 12 amino acids. Germline V gene sequence: CDR1 SGHTA, CDR2 FQGNSA. CDR3 nucleotides: TGTGCCAGCAGCTTTGGGCCCTACGAGCAGTACTTC. Its protein is CASSFGPYEQYF.

CDR3: CASSPNLSPPQHF. The DNA of the CDR3 is TGTGCCAGCAGTCCGAACTTAAGTCCGCCCCAGCATTTT. The chain recombines TRBV27 with TRBJ1-5, with D unresolved. Germline V gene sequence: CDR1 MNHEY, CDR2 SMNVEV (reference sequence). Trimming took off 5 bases at V and 9 bases at J, with 14 bases between the two ends. This CDR3 has 13 residues.

This clone was seen a few times. Distinct nucleotide sequences in the sample also encode this CDR3. The CDR3 here is CASSLGLTGSSGANVLTF. The CDR3, as DNA: TGTGCCAGCAGCTTAGGTTTGACAGGTTCATCTGGGGCCAACGTCCTGACTTTC. This chain connects TRBV7-9 to TRBJ2-6; D might be TRBD1 (6 bases). Trimming left V 1 base short and J 1 base short, with 14 bases between. Germline V CDR1 and CDR2: SEHNR, FQNEAQ (reference sequence). The CDR3 consists of 18 residues.

The chain links TRBV6-5 to TRBJ1-1; 9 bases line up with TRBD1. This CDR3 contains 14 residues. The J segment lost 4 bases and the V segment lost 6 bases, leaving 6 bases of the junction unmatched. CDR1 and CDR2 (germline): MNHEY, SVGAGI. The DNA of the CDR3 is TGTGCCAGCAGGGACAGGGGACGTACCACTGAAGCTTTCTTT. This translates into CASRDRGRTTEAFF.

In its sample, this clone was seen a few times. The V gene is TRBV5-1, the J gene TRBJ2-5, with TRBD2 identical over 10 bases. CDR1 and CDR2 (germline): SGHRS, YFSETQ. J gave up 5 bases and V 5 bases, and 9 bases lay outside the gene matches. The CDR3 is 15 residues long. CDR3 protein: CASRASLAGVETQYF. The CDR3 region has the DNA TGCGCCAGCAGGGCCTCCCTAGCGGGGGTGGAGACCCAGTACTTC.

The gene calls are TRBV5-4 and TRBJ2-3; the match to TRBD1 covers 9 bases. Germline lookup yields CDR1 SGHNT and CDR2 YYREEE (reference sequence). CDR3 length: 15 residues. V gave up 4 bases and J gave up 2 bases; unmatched junction bases: 5. This chain's CDR3 is CASSPGQGFTDTQYF. CDR3 DNA sequence: TGTGCCAGCAGCCCCGGACAGGGGTTCACAGATACGCAGTATTTT.

J is TRBJ1-4 and V is TRBV30, with D hard to call. The germline V gene encodes CDR1 GTSNPN and CDR2 SVGIG (reference sequence). Between the trimmed V and J ends, which lost 1 base and 7 bases, there was a span of 10 bases. The CDR3 covers 13 residues. CDR3 nucleotides: TGTGCCTGGAGTGAGCGGCGGGCTGAAAAACTGTTTTTT. Its translation: CAWSERRAEKLFF.

There are a few counts of this clone. This sequence joins TRBV7-9 and TRBJ2-1; D might be TRBD1 (6 bases). The CDR3 loop spans 15 amino acids. Per germline, CDR1 SEHNR and CDR2 FQNEAQ (reference sequence). Trimming left V 1 base short and J 2 bases short, with 9 bases between. The CDR3: CASSLGAGAYNEQFF. In DNA form, the CDR3 reads TGTGCCAGCAGCTTAGGGGCAGGGGCCTACAATGAGCAGTTCTTC.

The V and J genes are TRBV7-9 and TRBJ2-7; D is unclear. Germline assignment: CDR1 SEHNR and CDR2 FQNEAQ (reference sequence). This CDR3 is 15 amino acids long. With 1 base removed from V and 1 base from J, the gap between germline ends came to 11 bases. This CDR3 reads CASSLVRPQSYEQYF. The CDR3 coding sequence is TGTGCCAGCAGCTTAGTTAGACCACAGTCCTACGAGCAGTACTTC.

This chain connects TRBV6-5 to TRBJ1-1; 8 nucleotides match TRBD1. V was pared by 5 bases and J by 1 base, with 6 bases of the junction left unmatched. This CDR3 region has 15 residues. Germline V gene lookup returns CDR1 MNHEY and CDR2 SVGAGI. CDR3 nucleotides: TGTGCCAGCAGTAGAGCCGGGACAGGGAACACTGAAGCTTTCTTT. Translating it yields CASSRAGTGNTEAFF.